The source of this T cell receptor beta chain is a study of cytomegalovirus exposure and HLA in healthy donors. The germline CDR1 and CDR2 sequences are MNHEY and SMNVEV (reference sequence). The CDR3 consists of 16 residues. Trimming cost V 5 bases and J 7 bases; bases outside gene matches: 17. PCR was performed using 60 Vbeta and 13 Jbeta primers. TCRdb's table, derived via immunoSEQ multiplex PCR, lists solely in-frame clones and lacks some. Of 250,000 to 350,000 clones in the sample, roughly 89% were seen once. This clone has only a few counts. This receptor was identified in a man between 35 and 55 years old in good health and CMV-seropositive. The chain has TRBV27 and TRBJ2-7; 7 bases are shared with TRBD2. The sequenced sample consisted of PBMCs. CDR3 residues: CASSLNGPAGSAEQYF. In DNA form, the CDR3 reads TGTGCCAGCAGTCTCAATGGGCCAGCGGGATCGGCTGAGCAGTACTTC.